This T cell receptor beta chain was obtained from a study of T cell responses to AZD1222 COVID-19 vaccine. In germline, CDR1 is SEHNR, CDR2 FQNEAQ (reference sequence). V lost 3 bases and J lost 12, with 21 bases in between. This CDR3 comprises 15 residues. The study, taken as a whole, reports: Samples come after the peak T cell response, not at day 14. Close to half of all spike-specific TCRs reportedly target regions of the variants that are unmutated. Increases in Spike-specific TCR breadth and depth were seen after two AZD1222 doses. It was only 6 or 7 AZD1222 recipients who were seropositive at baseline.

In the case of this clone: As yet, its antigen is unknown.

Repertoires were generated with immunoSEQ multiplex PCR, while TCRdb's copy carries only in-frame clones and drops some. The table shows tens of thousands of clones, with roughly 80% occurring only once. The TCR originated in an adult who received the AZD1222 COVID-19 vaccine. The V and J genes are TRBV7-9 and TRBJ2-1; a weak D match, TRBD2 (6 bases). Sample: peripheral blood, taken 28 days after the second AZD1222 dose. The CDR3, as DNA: TGTGCCAGCAGCTTGGGAGGCAATGCGGGGATGTGGCAGTTCTTC. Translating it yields CASSLGGNAGMWQFF.